These T cell receptor beta chains were read from a single sample in a study of cytomegalovirus exposure and HLA in healthy donors. Only in-frame clones appear in the TCRdb table, and some are missing; sequencing was by immunoSEQ multiplex PCR. This table has some 40,000 clones, about 74% appearing once. The sequenced sample was PBMCs. Receptors originate from a man in his thirties or forties in good health and CMV-seronegative. Both conserved end residues are part of each CDR3. The D gene is left open where the match is weak. Some rows mark clone size as missing; the rest say once, few, many or name a class of expanded clone.

D gene	V gene	J gene	clone size	CDR3 DNA	CDR3 protein
TRBD2	TRBV19	TRBJ2-7	NA	TGTGCCAGTAGTATAACTAGCGGGAGCTACGAGCAGTACTTC	CASSITSGSYEQYF
NA	TRBV2	TRBJ2-2	NA	TGTGCCAGCAATGTGAAGGGGGCCGGGGAGCTGTTTTTT	CASNVKGAGELFF
TRBD1	TRBV18	TRBJ2-2	NA	TGTGCCAGCTCACCGGGACAGGGAAGAGGGGAGCTGTTTTTT	CASSPGQGRGELFF
NA	TRBV29-1	TRBJ2-2	NA	TGCAGCGCTACCCCCGGCGGGAACACCGGGGAGCTGTTTTTT	CSATPGGNTGELFF
NA	TRBV7-2	TRBJ2-3	NA	TGTGCCAGCAGCTTGAAACAGGGCTACACAGATACGCAGTATTTT	CASSLKQGYTDTQYF
TRBD1	TRBV5-4	TRBJ1-2	few	TGTGCCAGCAGCCAACAGACAGGGACCTATGGCTACACCTTC	CASSQQTGTYGYTF
NA	TRBV18	TRBJ2-7	NA	TGTGCCAGCAGGCCGGGGGGCTCCAACGAGCAGTACTTC	CASRPGGSNEQYF
NA	TRBV6-1	TRBJ1-2	NA	TGTGCCAGCAGTGAAGGGGGGGGACGGGCAGGCTACACCTTC	CASSEGGGRAGYTF
TRBD1	TRBV6-1	TRBJ1-5	NA	TGTGCCAGCAGTGAAGCGCAGGGGGCGATCCCCCAGCCCCAGCATTTT	CASSEAQGAIPQPQHF
NA	TRBV27	TRBJ2-3	NA	TGTGCCAGCAGTTTTGGCGGGTCAGGCGGCACAGATACGCAGTATTTT	CASSFGGSGGTDTQYF
TRBD1	TRBV9	TRBJ1-4	NA	TGTGCCAGCAGAAAGGGACAGGCAACTAATGAAAAACTGTTTTTT	CASRKGQATNEKLFF
NA	TRBV28	TRBJ1-2	NA	TGTGCCAGCAGTTTAATGACCGACAACCTCTATGGCTACACCTTC	CASSLMTDNLYGYTF
NA	TRBV19	TRBJ1-3	few	TGTGCCAGTAAGGGAGGCCTTGGCTCACCCGGCTCTGGAAACACCATATATTTT	CASKGGLGSPGSGNTIYF
TRBD1	TRBV9	TRBJ1-2	NA	TGTGCCAGCAGAGGCCGGGACAGGGGAAGCTATGGCTACACCTTC	CASRGRDRGSYGYTF
TRBD1	TRBV7-9	TRBJ2-1	NA	TGTGCCAGCAGCTCACCCCGGGACAGCTACAATGAGCAGTTCTTC	CASSSPRDSYNEQFF
NA	TRBV18	TRBJ2-1	NA	TGTGCCAGCTCACCGGGGGGATATGAGCAGTTCTTC	CASSPGGYEQFF
NA	TRBV6-5	TRBJ2-2	once	TGTGCCAGCAGTTCACCTCGGACACGATTCACCGGGGAGCTGTTTTTT	CASSSPRTRFTGELFF
TRBD2	TRBV27	TRBJ2-1	NA	TGTGCCAGCAGTCAAGCGGGACGGCCGAACAATGAGCAGTTCTTC	CASSQAGRPNNEQFF
TRBD1	TRBV18	TRBJ1-5	NA	TGTGCCAGCTCCCAATCAAAGACAGGGCCTGATCAGCCCCAGCATTTT	CASSQSKTGPDQPQHF
TRBD2	TRBV27	TRBJ2-1	NA	TGTGCCAGCACCTCTAGCGGAGTGCCAAACAATGAGCAGTTCTTC	CASTSSGVPNNEQFF
TRBD1	TRBV10-2	TRBJ1-2	NA	TGCGCCAGCAGCCCAACCGGGACAGGGGGAGGCTACACCTTC	CASSPTGTGGGYTF
TRBD1	TRBV6-5	TRBJ1-3	NA	TGTGCCAGCAGAGGGACAGGGGGCTATGGAAACACCATATATTTT	CASRGTGGYGNTIYF
NA	TRBV28	TRBJ1-4	few	TGTGCCAGCAGTCACAGTGGACTCCAGATTTTT	CASSHSGLQIF
TRBD2	TRBV5-1	TRBJ2-5	NA	TGCGCCAGCAGCTTGGGTAGCGGGAGGCAAGAGACCCAGTACTTC	CASSLGSGRQETQYF
NA	TRBV19	TRBJ2-7	NA	TGTGCCAGTAGTATCGCAACAGGGTTAAGGGACGAGCAGTACTTC	CASSIATGLRDEQYF
NA	TRBV19	TRBJ2-7	NA	TGCGCCAGTAGTATCCGGACATTTTACGAGCAGTACTTC	CASSIRTFYEQYF
NA	TRBV7-9	TRBJ1-1	NA	TGTGCCAGCAGCCCCATCGGGGGGGCGAACACTGAAGCTTTCTTT	CASSPIGGANTEAFF
NA	TRBV14	TRBJ2-7	NA	TGTGCCAGCAGCCAAGCCCTAGCCAGCGAGCAGTACTTC	CASSQALASEQYF
TRBD2	TRBV6-6	TRBJ2-5	NA	TGTGCCAGTAGCCATGCTAGCGGGGAGCTCCAAGAGACCCAGTACTTC	CASSHASGELQETQYF
NA	TRBV30	TRBJ2-5	NA	TGTGCCTGGAGTCTACCAATACAAGAGACCCAGTACTTC	CAWSLPIQETQYF
NA	TRBV19	TRBJ1-5	once	TGTGCCAGTAGTTACGGGGGACCTTCCTCCAATCAGCCCCAGCATTTT	CASSYGGPSSNQPQHF
TRBD1	TRBV10-3	TRBJ1-1	NA	TGTGCCATCAGTGAGCCGAACAGGGGTCCTGAAGCTTTCTTT	CAISEPNRGPEAFF
NA	TRBV7-5	TRBJ1-5	NA	TGTGCCAGAAGCCTAACTAGTTACAGGGACGCTTATAGCAATCAGCCCCAGCATTTT	CARSLTSYRDAYSNQPQHF
TRBD2	TRBV30	TRBJ2-5	NA	TGTGCCTGGAAGATAGCGGGTCAAGAGACCCAGTACTTC	CAWKIAGQETQYF
TRBD1	TRBV6-6	TRBJ2-3	NA	TGTGCCAGCAGTCAGGACAGGGCCACAGATACGCAGTATTTT	CASSQDRATDTQYF
NA	TRBV21-1	TRBJ1-5	once	TGTGCCAGCAGCACACTTGCTCGGGGTTATATTAGCAATCAGCCCCAGCATTTT	CASSTLARGYISNQPQHF
NA	TRBV19	TRBJ2-1	NA	TGTGCCAGTAGCCAACAGCCGAGCTCCTACAATGAGCAGTTCTTC	CASSQQPSSYNEQFF
NA	TRBV7-3	TRBJ2-1	NA	TGTGCCAGCAGCTTATCCGGGGGTTCCCACAATGAGCAGTTCTTC	CASSLSGGSHNEQFF
TRBD1	TRBV2	TRBJ2-6	NA	TGTGCCAGCCGGGACAGGGTTAGCTCTGGGGCCAACGTCCTGACTTTC	CASRDRVSSGANVLTF
NA	TRBV30	TRBJ2-3	NA	TGTGCCTGGAGTGCTTGGGGGGATGGGTCAGATACGCAGTATTTT	CAWSAWGDGSDTQYF
TRBD1	TRBV27	TRBJ2-3	once	TGTGCCACCAAGAACCGACAGGGTCGAACAGATACGCAGTATTTT	CATKNRQGRTDTQYF